Each of the 29 T cell receptor beta chains below was sequenced from the same sample in a study of shared clonotypes between healthy human individuals. The assay was immunoSEQ multiplex PCR, and TCRdb's table has in-frame clones only and misses some. Found here are roughly 2,300,000 clones, just under 95% of them singletons; the top ten hold around 0.38%. The sequencing input was naive CD4+ T cells from PBMCs. Subset noted: CD45RA+ positively selected. These TCRs come from a young man in good health. Some clones in this sample may be carry-over from other donors' samples.

This clone was seen a single time. The chain has TRBV28 and TRBJ2-3, with 7 bases lining up with TRBD1. The trim removed 7 bases at V and 4 bases at J, leaving 8 bases unmatched. The CDR3 runs to 14 residues. Germline CDR1 is MDHEN and CDR2 is SYDVKM. The CDR3 loop is CASIETGRADTQYF. The CDR3 DNA reads as TGTGCCAGCATTGAGACAGGGCGTGCAGATACGCAGTATTTT.

This sequence joins TRBV6-4 and TRBJ2-7; 9 nucleotides align to TRBD2. The CDR3 covers 17 residues. The trim removed 7 bases at V and 5 bases at J, leaving 18 bases unmatched. Germline V gene sequence: CDR1 MRHNA, CDR2 SNTAGT. CDR3 coding DNA: TGTGCCAGCACTCCTCGAATAAGGGCTAGCGGGATGGACGAGCAGTACTTC. Translated: CASTPRIRASGMDEQYF.

The CDR3 region is CASSLRQGEVSYF. In DNA, the CDR3 is TGCGCCAGCAGCCTGAGACAGGGAGAGGTGTCGTACTTC. The chain carries TRBV5-1 and TRBJ2-7; 7 bases agree with TRBD1. V gave up 4 bases and J gave up 12 bases; unmatched junction bases: 13. Germline values: CDR1 SGHRS, CDR2 YFSETQ. The CDR3 sequence is 13 residues long.

The chain recombines TRBV4-3 with TRBJ2-7; 8 bases align to TRBD2. Germline V gene data show CDR1 as LGHNA and CDR2 as YSLEER. The CDR3 totals 15 residues. The V segment lost 0 bases and the J segment 3 bases; nucleotides outside the gene matches: 4. CDR3 residues: CASSQEAGGLYEQYF. The CDR3 DNA reads TGCGCCAGCAGCCAAGAGGCGGGAGGCCTCTACGAGCAGTACTTC.

The rearrangement links TRBV28 to TRBJ1-2, with D possibly matching TRBD1 (6 bases). CDR3 length equals 18 residues. V lost 5 bases to trimming and J lost 12 bases, with 34 bases between them. CDR1 is MDHEN, CDR2 SYDVKM, per germline. The CDR3 bases are TGTGCCAGCAGTAAGAACTCGGGGGGGGCCCCCAAATCCCAGAGGGACACCTTC. This codes for CASSKNSGGAPKSQRDTF.

The rearrangement links TRBV28 to TRBJ2-5, with a weak D call TRBD1 (5 bases). This CDR3 region has 13 residues. From germline, CDR1 is MDHEN and CDR2 SYDVKM. V gave up 3 bases and J gave up 5 bases, with 10 bases separating them. The CDR3 protein is CASSFKGRETQYF. Here the CDR3 DNA reads TGTGCCAGCAGTTTCAAGGGGCGGGAGACCCAGTACTTC. Based on the CDR3 plus reference TRBV28 and TRBJ2-5, the full variable domain is DVKVTQSSRYLVKRTGEKVFLECVQDMDHENMFWYRQDPGLGLRLIYFSYDVKMKEKGDIPEGYSVSREKKERFSLILESASTNQTSMYLCASSFKGRETQYFGPGTRLLVL.

The gene calls are TRBV7-9 and TRBJ2-3, with 8 bases aligning to TRBD2. The germline V gene encodes CDR1 SEHNR and CDR2 FQNEAQ (reference sequence). V lost 5 bases, J lost 2 bases, and 15 bases stayed unmatched. CDR3 length equals 18 residues. Here the CDR3 reads CASSTRTGTSAPTDTQYF. CDR3 coding DNA: TGTGCCAGCAGCACACGAACCGGGACTAGTGCCCCCACAGATACGCAGTATTTT.

This chain links TRBV11-3 with TRBJ2-1, with D perhaps matching TRBD2 (5 bases). V shed 4 bases and J shed 0 bases, with 7 bases lying between them. Germline V gives CDR1 SGHNT, CDR2 YENEEA. There are 14 residues in the CDR3. CDR3: CASSYGDSYNEQFF. The DNA for the CDR3 is TGTGCCAGCAGCTACGGGGACTCCTACAATGAGCAGTTCTTC.

A word on this clone: Other nucleotide sequences in the sample specify the same CDR3. The V and J genes are TRBV18 and TRBJ2-1, with 10 nucleotides matching TRBD2. Germline trimming cut 4 bases from V and 0 bases from J; bases unmatched to any gene: 0. CDR3 size: 15 residues. Germline loops: CDR1 KGHSH, CDR2 LQKENI. In DNA, the CDR3 is TGTGCCAGCTCACAGCGGGAGGGCTCCTACAATGAGCAGTTCTTC. Amino acid sequence: CASSQREGSYNEQFF.

The J gene is TRBJ1-2, the V gene TRBV28; no firm D call. CDR3 size: 13 residues. Germline V lookup: CDR1 MDHEN, CDR2 SYDVKM. The V gene lost 7 bases and the J gene lost 5 bases, with 14 bases spanning the gap. The CDR3 region is CASTALEAYGYTF. CDR3 coding DNA: TGTGCCAGCACGGCTTTGGAGGCTTATGGCTACACCTTC.

The chain is built from TRBV19 and TRBJ2-6; D not resolved. Germline V gene data show CDR1 as LNHDA and CDR2 as SQIVND (reference sequence). This CDR3 is 15 amino acids long. Trimming removed 7 bases at V and 0 bases at J, with 10 bases between. The CDR3 DNA is TGTGCCAGTACCATACATAGCTCTGGGGCCAACGTCCTGACTTTC. It yields the protein CASTIHSSGANVLTF.

The rearrangement joins TRBV7-8 to TRBJ2-1; D call uncertain. V dropped 6 bases and J dropped 6 bases, with 3 bases sitting between them. Germline loops: CDR1 SGHVS, CDR2 FQNEAQ. This CDR3 region has 10 residues. CDR3 in amino acids: CASRLNEQFF. The CDR3 DNA reads as TGTGCCAGCAGGCTCAATGAGCAGTTCTTC.

The chain recombines TRBV7-9 with TRBJ2-2, with D perhaps matching TRBD2 (5 bases). V lost 3 bases and J 0 bases, leaving 8 bases between the germline ends. The CDR3 length is 15 residues. Germline CDR1 reads SEHNR; CDR2 reads FQNEAQ (reference sequence). The CDR3 nucleotides read TGTGCCAGCAGCTTGACTACCCCGAACACCGGGGAGCTGTTTTTT. Translating gives CASSLTTPNTGELFF.

This chain connects TRBV7-6 to TRBJ2-1; 8 nucleotides align to TRBD1. This CDR3 comprises 15 residues. Germline assignment: CDR1 SGHVS and CDR2 FNYEAQ. Germline trimming cut 3 bases from V and 8 bases from J; bases unmatched to any gene: 9. CDR3 loop: CASSLQDRVGDEQFF. The CDR3 DNA sequence: TGTGCCAGCAGCTTGCAGGACAGGGTTGGGGATGAGCAGTTCTTC.

The chain couples TRBV28 to TRBJ1-2; 12 bases are shared with TRBD1. Germline trimming cut 1 base from V and 2 bases from J; bases unmatched to any gene: 2. The CDR3 has 16 residues. The germline CDR1 and CDR2 sequences are MDHEN and SYDVKM. CDR3 DNA sequence: TGTGCCAGCAGTTTATCGGGACAGGGGGCGAACTATGGCTACACCTTC. It translates to CASSLSGQGANYGYTF.

This chain uses TRBV7-9 with TRBJ2-3, with TRBD2 identical over 10 bases. CDR3 length: 16 residues. Germline lookup yields CDR1 SEHNR and CDR2 FQNEAQ (reference sequence). V lost 3 bases and J lost 4; bases outside the gene matches: 7. This chain's CDR3 is CASSLNSGRHADTQYF. The CDR3 bases are TGTGCCAGCAGCTTGAATAGCGGGAGGCACGCAGATACGCAGTATTTT.

This rearrangement joins TRBV7-9 to TRBJ1-1, with 11 bases aligning to TRBD1. The CDR3 has 12 amino acids. Germline-derived CDR1 and CDR2 are SEHNR and FQNEAQ (reference sequence). The J segment lost 13 bases and the V segment lost 4 bases, leaving 5 bases of the junction unmatched. CDR3 in DNA: TGTGCCAGCAGCTCAGGACAGGGGGCCGGTTTCTTT. Protein: CASSSGQGAGFF. The complete variable domain, with remaining parts taken from reference TRBV7-9 and TRBJ1-1, reads DTGVSQNPRHKITKRGQNVTFRCDPISEHNRLYWYRQTLGQGPEFLTYFQNEAQLEKSRLLSDRFSAERPKGSFSTLEIQRTEQGDSAMYLCASSSGQGAGFFGQGTRLTVV.

This chain joins TRBV19 and TRBJ2-7, with D tentatively TRBD2 (6 bases). V gave up 11 bases and J gave up 6 bases, with 23 bases separating them. Germline V gives CDR1 LNHDA, CDR2 SQIVND (reference sequence). CDR3 length equals 14 residues. Here the CDR3 reads CASRAGLTGGEQYF. As DNA, the CDR3 is TGTGCCTCAAGGGCAGGCCTGACCGGGGGCGAGCAGTACTTC.

This chain joins TRBV6-5 and TRBJ1-4, with 11 bases aligning to TRBD1. The V and J ends lost 4 bases and 7 bases, in that order; junction bases with no gene match: 8. Germline V lookup: CDR1 MNHEY, CDR2 SVGAGI. The CDR3 length is 16 residues. CDR3 residues: CASSWDRGVLGEKLFF. The CDR3, as DNA: TGTGCCAGCAGTTGGGACAGGGGGGTCTTAGGTGAAAAACTGTTTTTT.

The chain carries TRBV30 and TRBJ2-1, with D possibly being TRBD2 (6 bases). Germline V gene sequence: CDR1 GTSNPN, CDR2 SVGIG (reference sequence). The CDR3 totals 14 residues. The V and J ends lost 4 bases and 4 bases respectively, with 14 bases between them. DNA of the CDR3: TGTGCCTGGACCACGGGAGTAGGTTACAATGAGCAGTTCTTC. This translates into CAWTTGVGYNEQFF.

V and J are TRBV4-2 and TRBJ2-1; TRBD2 matches at 12 bases. The J segment lost 5 bases and the V segment lost 0 bases, leaving 8 bases of the junction unmatched. The germline gives CDR1 LGHNA, CDR2 YNFKEQ. The CDR3 loop spans 18 amino acids. Written as DNA, the CDR3 is TGTGCCAGCAGCCAAGATCTGGCTAGCGGGAGGGCGAACAATGAGCAGTTCTTC. It yields the protein CASSQDLASGRANNEQFF.

J is TRBJ2-6 and V is TRBV2; D is possibly TRBD2 (6 bases). This CDR3 spans 15 amino acids. Germline V gene sequence: CDR1 SNHLY, CDR2 FYNNEI. V was cut by 8 bases and J by 1 base, with 12 bases left in between. The chain's CDR3 is CASQVGTSGANVLTF. The CDR3 coding sequence is TGTGCCAGCCAGGTCGGGACTTCTGGGGCCAACGTCCTGACTTTC. Full variable domain (missing parts from reference TRBV2 and TRBJ2-6): EPEVTQTPSHQVTQMGQEVILRCVPISNHLYFYWYRQILGQKVEFLVSFYNNEISEKSEIFDDQFSVERPDGSNFTLKIRSTKLEDSAMYFCASQVGTSGANVLTFGAGSRLTVL.

V gene TRBV5-8 combines with J gene TRBJ2-2; 11 nucleotides line up with TRBD1. The trim removed 4 bases at V and 5 bases at J, leaving 10 bases unmatched. The CDR3 extends over 17 amino acids. Per the germline V gene, CDR1 is SGHTS and CDR2 is YDEGEE. The CDR3 sequence is CASSGPGQGVLTGELFF. In DNA, the CDR3 is TGTGCCAGCAGCGGACCGGGACAGGGGGTTTTAACCGGGGAGCTGTTTTTT.

The chain has TRBV28 and TRBJ2-1, with TRBD2 matching 10 bases. CDR1 and CDR2 from the germline V gene are MDHEN and SYDVKM. The CDR3 consists of 14 residues. The J segment lost 9 bases and the V segment lost 2 bases, leaving 4 bases of the junction unmatched. The CDR3 is CASSLPSGRVEQFF. CDR3 nucleotide sequence: TGTGCCAGCAGTTTACCTAGCGGGAGAGTTGAGCAGTTCTTC.

Of note for this clone: This same CDR3 is encoded by further DNA sequences in the sample. The chain carries TRBV20-1 and TRBJ2-7; D unclear. Germline V lookup: CDR1 DFQATT, CDR2 SNEGSKA (reference sequence). Trimming shortened V by 0 bases and J by 3 bases, and 3 bases separated the two germline ends. The CDR3 extends over 11 amino acids. In nucleotides, the CDR3 is TGCAGTGCTAGAGATCTCTACGAGCAGTACTTC. It is translated as CSARDLYEQYF.

The rearrangement joins TRBV19 to TRBJ1-4; 9 bases are a match to TRBD1. Germline V gene sequence: CDR1 LNHDA, CDR2 SQIVND (reference sequence). With 6 bases clipped from V and 7 bases from J, the junction kept 6 bases outside the gene matches. This CDR3 spans 14 amino acids. CDR3 sequence reads: CASRQGQGTEKLFF. Here the CDR3 DNA reads TGTGCCAGTAGACAGGGACAGGGAACTGAAAAACTGTTTTTT.

The rearrangement uses TRBV28 and TRBJ1-1; no firm D call. This CDR3 region has 15 residues. CDR1 and CDR2 (germline): MDHEN, SYDVKM. Trimming took 3 bases from V and 0 from J, leaving 11 bases between them. The CDR3 loop is CASSFPGFLNTEAFF. DNA for the CDR3: TGTGCCAGCAGTTTCCCCGGATTTCTGAACACTGAAGCTTTCTTT.

The chain carries TRBV2 and TRBJ2-3, with TRBD2 matching over 12 bases. J lost 4 bases, V lost 6 bases, and 20 bases had no gene match. This CDR3 comprises 20 residues. Germline CDR1 reads SNHLY; CDR2 reads FYNNEI. CDR3 protein: CASSPKNLAGGDRSPDTQYF. CDR3 in DNA: TGTGCCAGCAGCCCCAAAAACCTAGCGGGAGGGGACCGTAGCCCAGATACGCAGTATTTT.

This chain connects TRBV13 to TRBJ2-4; no firm D call. This CDR3 region has 13 residues. Trimming stripped 4 bases from V and 1 base from J, with 5 bases between. Germline lookup yields CDR1 PRHDT and CDR2 FYEKMQ (reference sequence). CDR3 nucleotide sequence: TGTGCCAGCAGCTCCCCCGCCAAAAACATTCAGTACTTC. Residues: CASSSPAKNIQYF.